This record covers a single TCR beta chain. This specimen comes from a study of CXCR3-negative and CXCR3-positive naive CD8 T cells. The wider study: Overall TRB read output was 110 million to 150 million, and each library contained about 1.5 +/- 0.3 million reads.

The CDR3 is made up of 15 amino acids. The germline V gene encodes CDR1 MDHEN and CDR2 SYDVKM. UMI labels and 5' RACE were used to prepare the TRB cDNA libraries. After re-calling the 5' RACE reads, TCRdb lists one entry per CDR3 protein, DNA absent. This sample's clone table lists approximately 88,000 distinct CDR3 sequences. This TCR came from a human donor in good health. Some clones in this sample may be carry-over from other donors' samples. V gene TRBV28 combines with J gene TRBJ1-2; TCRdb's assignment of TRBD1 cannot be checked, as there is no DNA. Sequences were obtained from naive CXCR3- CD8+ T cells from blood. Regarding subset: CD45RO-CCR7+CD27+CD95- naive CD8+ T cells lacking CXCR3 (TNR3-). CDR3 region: CASSLPQTGMRGYTF.